This T cell receptor (beta chain) stems from a study of blood T cell repertoires in COVID-19. This clone was counted ten times or more. The CDR3 has 14 residues. V shed 1 base and J 11 bases; nucleotides not matched to a gene: 11. The V gene's germline CDR1 is GTSNPN and CDR2 SVGIG (reference sequence). Under the authors' procedure: Estimates of nucleated cell counts were drawn from the amplification of reference gene primers. Data came from immunoSEQ multiplex PCR; TCRdb stores just in-frame clones and leaves some out. V, J and clone size were drawn from that table, and D and trimming were deduced from the DNA. This table holds around 280,000 clones, around 90% found once.

This TCR was sampled from a woman between 50 and 59 years old who had recovered from COVID-19. The chain carries TRBV30 and TRBJ1-5; 7 bases map to TRBD1. Sequenced sample: peripheral blood. The CDR3 region has the DNA TGTGCCTGGAGTGAACAGGGGCGGGTCTTATCCCAGCATTTT. Translated: CAWSEQGRVLSQHF. The entire variable domain, with the rest obtained from reference TRBV30 and TRBJ1-5, is as follows: SQTIHQWPATLVQPVGSPLSLECTVEGTSNPNLYWYRQAAGRGLQLLFYSVGIGQISSEVPQNLSASRPQDRQFILSSKKLLLSDSGFYLCAWSEQGRVLSQHFGDGTRLSIL.